Presented here are 26 T cell receptor beta chains from one specimen sequenced in a study of radiotherapy plus CTLA-4 blockade in lung cancer. Clones were read by immunoSEQ multiplex PCR, and TCRdb kept only the in-frame ones, dropping some. This sample has roughly 50,000 clones, with 88% found just once. This specimen consisted of peripheral blood, obtained from a patient treated with radiotherapy plus ipilimumab. The origin of the receptors is a human donor with non-small cell lung cancer whose response to radiotherapy plus ipilimumab could not be evaluated.

The rearrangement uses TRBV28 and TRBJ2-2; 10 nucleotides agree with TRBD2. Germline V gives CDR1 MDHEN, CDR2 SYDVKM. CDR3 size: 15 residues. J was trimmed by 5 bases and V by 6 bases; bases with no gene match: 6. CDR3 residues: CASRKSGRGTGELFF. CDR3 bases: TGTGCCAGCAGGAAGAGCGGGAGGGGGACCGGGGAGCTGTTTTTT.

This clone was found once. The chain joins TRBV7-8 to TRBJ2-2; 7 bases map to TRBD1. The CDR3 is 17 residues long. The ends lost 1 base at V and 1 base at J; junction bases unmatched: 6. Germline V gene data show CDR1 as SGHVS and CDR2 as FQNEAQ. Here the CDR3 reads CASSLGTGRQNTGELFF. The CDR3, as DNA: TGTGCCAGCAGCTTAGGGACAGGTCGACAGAACACCGGGGAGCTGTTTTTT.

A single count supports this clone. This sequence joins TRBV10-1 and TRBJ2-2; unclear D gene. The CDR3 has 15 residues. Trimming pared 6 bases from V and 7 bases from J, leaving 18 bases between. Germline CDR1 and CDR2: WNHNN and SYGVQD (reference sequence). CDR3 nucleotide sequence: TGCGCCAGCAGCCCCGCTAGGCTAAAACACGGGGAGCTGTTTTTT. It encodes CASSPARLKHGELFF.

The chain couples TRBV7-2 to TRBJ2-3; maybe TRBD2 (6 bases). There are 16 residues in the CDR3. The germline V gene encodes CDR1 SGHTA and CDR2 FQGNSA. Trimming took 1 base from V and 0 from J, leaving 11 bases between them. The CDR3 sequence is CASSLEGGVSTDTQYF. In DNA, the CDR3 is TGTGCCAGCAGCTTAGAAGGCGGGGTTAGCACAGATACGCAGTATTTT.

The rearrangement joins TRBV5-1 to TRBJ2-2, with 9 bases that match TRBD2. CDR1 is SGHRS, CDR2 YFSETQ, per germline. V was clipped by 4 bases and J by 1 base; unmatched bases: 17. This CDR3 has 20 residues. The chain's CDR3 is CASSGRLAAGPRENTGELFF. In nucleotides, the CDR3 is TGCGCCAGCAGCGGAAGACTAGCGGCAGGCCCCCGAGAGAACACCGGGGAGCTGTTTTTT.

This clone was detected once. This chain joins TRBV4-3 and TRBJ2-5; TRBD2 might be the D (7 bases). CDR3 length: 17 amino acids. V shed 0 bases and J shed 5 bases, with 19 bases lying between them. Germline-derived CDR1 and CDR2 are LGHNA and YSLEER. The CDR3 spells CASSQEVGRGGWETQYF. The DNA for the CDR3 is TGCGCCAGCAGCCAAGAGGTCGGCAGGGGAGGGTGGGAGACCCAGTACTTC.

The CDR3: CASSLGQGSHEQYF. Written as DNA, the CDR3 is TGTGCCAGCAGCTTAGGACAGGGGAGCCACGAGCAGTACTTC. The V gene is TRBV11-3, the J gene TRBJ2-7; the match to TRBD1 covers 8 bases. The CDR3 spans 14 residues. Germline values: CDR1 SGHNT, CDR2 YENEEA. Trimming cost V 1 base and J 5 bases; bases outside gene matches: 4.

This chain joins TRBV28 and TRBJ2-7; TRBD2 aligns across 11 bases. The CDR3 has 15 residues. Germline V CDR1 and CDR2: MDHEN, SYDVKM. With V trimmed by 4 bases and J by 4 bases, 6 bases remained unmatched. The CDR3: CASSSPGLAVYEQYF. The DNA of the CDR3 is TGTGCCAGCAGTTCACCGGGACTAGCGGTTTACGAGCAGTACTTC.

The chain employs TRBV30 and TRBJ1-2, with D perhaps matching TRBD1 (5 bases). CDR3 length: 12 amino acids. The V end lost 0 bases, the J end lost 8 bases, and 10 bases lay between the germline ends. Per the germline V gene, CDR1 is GTSNPN and CDR2 is SVGIG (reference sequence). In nucleotides, the CDR3 is TGTGCCTGGAGTGTAGTAAGGGGAGGCTACACCTTC. Protein product: CAWSVVRGGYTF.

The chain links TRBV4-3 to TRBJ2-4, with 14 positions matching TRBD2. From germline, CDR1 is LGHNA and CDR2 YSLEER. The CDR3 has 20 residues. J lost 7 bases, V lost 4 bases, and 18 bases had no gene match. CDR3 protein: CASSPKPPGMTSGGANIQYF. DNA of the CDR3: TGCGCCAGCAGCCCCAAACCCCCCGGGATGACTAGCGGGGGGGCGAACATTCAGTACTTC.

The rearrangement uses TRBV12-5 and TRBJ2-5, with TRBD2 identical over 10 bases. This CDR3 has 15 amino acids. The germline gives CDR1 LGHNT, CDR2 FRNRAP. Trimming cost V 5 bases and J 5 bases; bases outside gene matches: 8. The CDR3 DNA reads TGTGCTAGTGGTCCTAGCGGGGGCCGGGAGGAGACCCAGTACTTC. Translated, it gives CASGPSGGREETQYF.

The chain carries TRBV18 and TRBJ2-1; D may be TRBD2 (6 bases). Looked up from germline, CDR1 is KGHSH and CDR2 is LQKENI. The CDR3 has 15 residues. Trimming stripped 3 bases from V and 3 bases from J, with 12 bases between. The CDR3 reads CASSPAGLLYNEQFF. DNA for the CDR3: TGTGCCAGCTCACCGGCGGGACTCCTCTACAATGAGCAGTTCTTC.

The rearrangement joins TRBV7-9 to TRBJ1-3; D call uncertain. Trimming cost V 2 bases and J 0 bases, with 11 bases left between them. CDR1 is SEHNR, CDR2 FQNEAQ, per germline (reference sequence). The CDR3 runs to 16 residues. The CDR3 is CASSLRRDSSGNTIYF. The CDR3 region has the DNA TGTGCCAGCAGCTTAAGGCGGGATAGCTCTGGAAACACCATATATTTT. The full variable domain, its missing parts supplied by reference TRBV7-9 and TRBJ1-3, is DTGVSQNPRHKITKRGQNVTFRCDPISEHNRLYWYRQTLGQGPEFLTYFQNEAQLEKSRLLSDRFSAERPKGSFSTLEIQRTEQGDSAMYLCASSLRRDSSGNTIYFGEGSWLTVV.

The rearrangement uses TRBV5-5 and TRBJ2-7; the match to TRBD2 covers 10 bases. Germline trimming cut 4 bases from V and 5 bases from J; bases unmatched to any gene: 9. This CDR3 region has 15 residues. Per germline, CDR1 SGHKS and CDR2 YYEKEE (reference sequence). CDR3 protein: CASSPSGGVRHEQYF. The CDR3 DNA follows: TGTGCCAGCAGCCCAAGCGGGGGGGTACGCCACGAGCAGTACTTC. Full variable domain (missing parts from reference TRBV5-5 and TRBJ2-7): DAGVTQSPTHLIKTRGQQVTLRCSPISGHKSVSWYQQVLGQGPQFIFQYYEKEERGRGNFPDRFSARQFPNYSSELNVNALLLGDSALYLCASSPSGGVRHEQYFGPGTRLTVT.

This chain uses TRBV4-1 with TRBJ1-1; possibly TRBD1 for D (6 bases). Germline-derived CDR1 and CDR2 are MGHRA and YSYEKL. V was clipped by 1 base and J by 5 bases, with 14 bases between them. CDR3 length: 15 amino acids. CDR3 sequence: CASSQVTTQGTEAFF. For the CDR3, the DNA is TGCGCCAGCAGCCAAGTAACTACCCAGGGGACTGAAGCTTTCTTT.

V and J are TRBV6-5 and TRBJ2-3; D is perhaps TRBD1 (5 bases). This CDR3 is 15 amino acids long. CDR1 and CDR2 (germline): MNHEY, SVGAGI. The V end lost 6 bases, the J end lost 2 bases, and 15 bases lay between the germline ends. The CDR3 DNA sequence: TGTGCCAGCAGCCCCCGGACACCCCCCACAGATACGCAGTATTTT. Translated: CASSPRTPPTDTQYF.

This clone was recorded once. The chain has TRBV29-1 and TRBJ1-1; tentative D call: TRBD1 (6 bases). The CDR3 contains 14 residues. Trimming took 8 bases from V and 4 from J, leaving 20 bases between them. Germline values: CDR1 SQVTM, CDR2 ANQGSEA. The CDR3 sequence is CSFSRGGSSTEAFF. The DNA of the CDR3 is TGCAGCTTTTCTCGAGGGGGAAGTAGCACTGAAGCTTTCTTT.

V and J are TRBV5-1 and TRBJ2-2; 9 bases map to TRBD1. This CDR3 spans 20 amino acids. CDR1 is SGHRS and CDR2 is YFSETQ in the germline V gene. V gave up 4 bases and J gave up 4 bases; unmatched junction bases: 20. DNA for the CDR3: TGCGCCAGCAGCCGAATAGGATCCGGGACAGGGCGTCTCGGCACCGGGGAGCTGTTTTTT. It yields the protein CASSRIGSGTGRLGTGELFF.

The chain has TRBV19 and TRBJ1-1; D might be TRBD1 (5 bases). Trimming pared 7 bases from V and 0 bases from J, leaving 18 bases between. The germline CDR1 and CDR2 sequences are LNHDA and SQIVND (reference sequence). The CDR3 extends over 16 amino acids. This CDR3 reads CASTIVGGLMNTEAFF. The CDR3 nucleotides read TGTGCCAGTACAATAGTTGGGGGACTCATGAACACTGAAGCTTTCTTT.

The chain uses TRBV19 and TRBJ2-1, with D possibly TRBD2 on 5 matching bases. The ends were cut back, 6 bases at V and 8 bases at J, with 11 bases in the middle. Germline V gene data show CDR1 as LNHDA and CDR2 as SQIVND (reference sequence). The CDR3 consists of 12 residues. The CDR3: CASSAGLDEQFF. The CDR3 DNA follows: TGTGCCAGTAGCGCGGGTCTGGATGAGCAGTTCTTC.

The chain is built from TRBV18 and TRBJ2-3; 9 bases are a match to TRBD1. V gave up 2 bases and J gave up 2 bases; unmatched junction bases: 8. This CDR3 region has 17 residues. Germline assignment: CDR1 KGHSH and CDR2 LQKENI. CDR3 residues: CASSPVGQGSYTDTQYF. The CDR3 DNA reads TGTGCCAGCTCACCAGTGGGACAGGGATCTTACACAGATACGCAGTATTTT.

CDR3 protein: CAISESGQGVSGYTF. Here the CDR3 DNA reads TGTGCCATCAGTGAGTCGGGGCAGGGGGTGAGTGGCTACACCTTC. The J gene is TRBJ1-2, the V gene TRBV10-3; 7 positions agree with TRBD1. The junction had 8 bases not matched to a gene; V was cut back by 0 bases and J by 7 bases. The germline CDR1 and CDR2 sequences are ENHRY and SYGVKD. The CDR3 has 15 residues.

This rearrangement joins TRBV6-6 to TRBJ1-2; the match to TRBD1 covers 7 bases. Germline CDR1 reads MNHNY; CDR2 reads SVGAGI (reference sequence). The junction had 13 bases not matched to a gene; V was cut back by 7 bases and J by 2 bases. This CDR3 is 16 amino acids long. DNA for the CDR3: TGTGCCAGCACTTTGACAGGGATAGTAGAAAACTATGGCTACACCTTC. It translates to CASTLTGIVENYGYTF.

The chain couples TRBV5-1 to TRBJ2-5; TRBD2 aligns across 10 bases. V lost 0 bases and J lost 5; bases outside the gene matches: 4. The germline V gene has CDR1 SGHRS and CDR2 YFSETQ. The CDR3 covers 15 residues. The CDR3 DNA is TGCGCCAGCAGCTTGGACGGGACTAGCGAGGAGACCCAGTACTTC. Residues: CASSLDGTSEETQYF.

V and J are TRBV11-2 and TRBJ2-1; 7 nucleotides line up with TRBD2. Germline V gene lookup returns CDR1 SGHAT and CDR2 FQNNGV. J was trimmed by 3 bases and V by 0 bases; bases with no gene match: 2. CDR3 length equals 15 residues. CDR3 sequence (DNA): TGTGCCAGCAGCTTAGAGGGAGGGTTCTACAATGAGCAGTTCTTC. It codes for CASSLEGGFYNEQFF.

The gene calls are TRBV7-2 and TRBJ2-3; TRBD2 aligns across 10 bases. Losses at the gene ends were 3 bases for V and 0 bases for J; bases not matched to a gene: 6. CDR1 SGHTA and CDR2 FQGNSA come from the germline V gene. The CDR3 covers 17 residues. CDR3 in amino acids: CASSFTTSGVSTDTQYF. The DNA for the CDR3 is TGTGCCAGCAGCTTCACCACTAGCGGGGTAAGCACAGATACGCAGTATTTT.